This T cell receptor beta chain was profiled in a study of Ad26.COV2.S vaccination and SARS-CoV-2 variants. Libraries were prepared by immunoSEQ multiplex PCR; TCRdb keeps only in-frame clonotypes and omits some of them. The table records 250,000 or so clones, around 90% of them present only once. The germline V gene encodes CDR1 GTSNPN and CDR2 SVGIG (reference sequence). CDR3 length: 14 residues. J was trimmed by 8 bases and V by 1 base; bases with no gene match: 5. As for treatment: roughly 20 received Ad26.COV2.S at low or high dose, single or two shots; about 5 received placebo; per-sample allocation not given. Repertoires come from day 63 after the first vaccine or placebo injection.

This TCR was sampled from a person aged 18 to 59 who received the Ad26.COV2.S COVID-19 vaccine or a placebo. Sequenced material: peripheral blood, taken in a trial of Ad26.COV2.S vaccine versus placebo. The rearrangement links TRBV30 to TRBJ1-4; 9 nucleotides line up with TRBD1. As DNA, the CDR3 is TGTGCCTGGAGTGCCCGGGACAGGGAGGAAAAACTGTTTTTT. It yields the protein CAWSARDREEKLFF.